The present TCR beta chain was sequenced within a study of T cells in Graves' hyperthyroidism and ophthalmopathy (dated 2019 in TCRdb). With regard to the full study: Peripheral blood samples were taken at the time of initial diagnosis, prior to any treatment. TCR V-J signatures able to tell the groups apart were searched for in a discovery cohort of approximately 95 patients, of whom approximately 40 had Graves' ophthalmopathy and about 60 had stable Graves' hyperthyroidism. Prospective prediction of ophthalmopathy was tested in an independent validation cohort consisting of under 20 hyperthyroidism patients and approximately 16 patients who later progressed to ophthalmopathy. The 100 discovery patients were randomly divided into training and test sets at a 7:3 ratio. Thyroid tissue and blood T-cell repertoires from over 5 Graves' hyperthyroidism patients were also compared in the study. After sampling, hyperthyroidism patients received methimazole starting at 30 mg daily, and ophthalmopathy patients received high-dose intravenous methylprednisolone. TCR Vbeta CDR3 sequencing of 120 to 150 peripheral blood samples (approximately 44 ophthalmopathy, around 80 hyperthyroidism and around 17 progressor patients) is reported in the paper.

The TCR beta CDR3 regions were amplified from RNA transcripts. The TCR CDR3 was subjected to a first round of RT-PCR using the HTBI primer set and the Qiagen OneStep RT-PCR kit. A second multiplex PCR round built the libraries, followed by size selection and purification. Sequencing of the libraries was done on an Illumina HiSeq2000 using paired-end 100 bp reads. The authors' analysis ran thus. SOAPnuke was used to process the raw data, throwing out any read that contained adapters or uncalled bases, had a mean Phred below 15, or lacked an exact constant-primer or identifier match. COPE v1.2.5 was used to merge high-quality paired reads, and clonotypes were defined as unique nucleotide sequences. MiTCR v1.1 was used to align the clonotypes against IMGT TRBV, TRBD and TRBJ reference segments. The analysis was restricted to V-J combinations with a frequency above 0.0001, which together covered roughly 99% of the repertoires. A TCS score was defined as the ratio of F50 (clonal expansion) to E x V (chaos), with BLOSUM62-based TCRdist applied between CDR3 peptides within each V-J. Welch's t-statistics and random forest reduced around 510 V-J features to 10 to 15, which were used in a naive Bayes classifier (R e1071). TCRdb reprocessed the public reads (quality trimming at Q25 with fastp, clone calling with MiXCR) and kept in-frame beta chains. Duplicate CDR3 protein sequences are folded into a single record with the most common DNA and genes. These V and J calls rely on TCRdb rather than the paper's analysis. This sample is represented by around 250,000 distinct CDR3 sequences; roughly 14% of them were singletons. The ten largest clones capture about an eighth of the sample.

The CDR3 measures 14 amino acids from cysteine to phenylalanine. The only DNA kept is the CDR3, 42 bases in frame from the first base. Between the V and J ends, shortened by 7 bases and 3 bases respectively, the junction contains 13 bases. CDR1 MNHGY and CDR2 SVAAGI are derived from the germline V gene. The paper as a whole reports these results and caveats: A model built on a 13 V-J signature distinguished ophthalmopathy from stable hyperthyroidism, reaching around 88% sensitivity and under 84% specificity in cross-validation and 80%/75% in testing. No statistical method was used to set the sample size in advance, and investigators knew the group allocation. In validation, the model predicted progression to ophthalmopathy a median of approximately 6.3 months before onset, with about 64% sensitivity and almost 75% specificity. Most expanded thyroid clonotypes (frequency above 0.001) were also detected in blood, suggesting blood repertoires may reflect thyroid immune responses.

The hyperthyroidism patients were between 18 and 65 years old and newly diagnosed, with a disease duration of less than 2 months. Exclusion was applied to patients with uncontrolled infections, other autoimmune diseases, pregnancy or lactation. Diagnoses were based on clinical symptoms, serum thyroxine and TRAb, thyroid ultrasound and orbital computed tomography. Blood from progressor patients was collected at the time of first diagnosis with hyperthyroidism, before any ophthalmopathy symptoms had appeared. Ficoll-Paque density gradient centrifugation was used to isolate PBMCs from about 10 ml of fresh peripheral blood. Progressor patients were first diagnosed with Graves' hyperthyroidism and then developed ophthalmopathy during follow-up. Total RNA was extracted with Trizol reagent, and quality was checked on an Agilent 2100 Bioanalyzer. This clonotype was seen at least ten times. Its antigen remains undetermined. Within one base of it there is no much larger clone, and no base qualities were kept.

The sequencing sample was made of blood. This clonotype was sampled from a woman aged 35 to 49 with Graves' hyperthyroidism that later progressed to Graves' ophthalmopathy. This receptor chain uses TRBV6-9 and TRBJ2-1, and TRBD1 may be the D gene, going by 6 matching bases. The sequence in DNA is TGTGCCAGCATTAGTACACAGGGCTACAATGAGCAGTTCTTC. Its translation reads: CASISTQGYNEQFF.